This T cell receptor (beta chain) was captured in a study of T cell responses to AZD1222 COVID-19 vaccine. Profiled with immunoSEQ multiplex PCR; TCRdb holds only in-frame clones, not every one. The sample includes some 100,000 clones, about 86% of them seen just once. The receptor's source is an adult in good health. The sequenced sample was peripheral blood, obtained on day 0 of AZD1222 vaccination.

As DNA, the CDR3 is TGTGCCAGCAGCCAAGATTGGTCTGGGGCCAACGTCCTGACTTTC. Amino acid sequence: CASSQDWSGANVLTF. The V call is TRBV4-2, the J call TRBJ2-6; D is unclear. The germline V gene has CDR1 LGHNA and CDR2 YNFKEQ. V lost 0 bases and J lost 1, with 4 bases in between. The CDR3 runs to 15 residues.